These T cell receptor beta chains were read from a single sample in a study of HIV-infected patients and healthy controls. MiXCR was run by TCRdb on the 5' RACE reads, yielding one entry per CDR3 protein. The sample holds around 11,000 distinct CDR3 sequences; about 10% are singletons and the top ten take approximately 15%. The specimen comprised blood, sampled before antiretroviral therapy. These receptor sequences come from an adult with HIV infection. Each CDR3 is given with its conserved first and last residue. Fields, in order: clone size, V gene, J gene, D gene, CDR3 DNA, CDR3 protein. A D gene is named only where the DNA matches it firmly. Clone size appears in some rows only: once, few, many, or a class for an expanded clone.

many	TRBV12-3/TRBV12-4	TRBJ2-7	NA	TGTGCCAGCAGTCAATGGAGTAGCTCCTACGAGCAGTACTTC	CASSQWSSSYEQYF
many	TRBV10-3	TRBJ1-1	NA	TGTGCCATCAGTGAGCGACAGGACACTGAAGCTTTCTTT	CAISERQDTEAFF
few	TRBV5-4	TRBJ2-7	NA	TGTGCCAGCAGCTTAGGGGACGCTCCCTACGAGCAGTACTTC	CASSLGDAPYEQYF
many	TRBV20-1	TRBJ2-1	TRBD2	TGCAGTGCTAGAGTTCCCTGGAGGATAGCGGGAGGGGGGGATGAGCAGTTCTTC	CSARVPWRIAGGGDEQFF
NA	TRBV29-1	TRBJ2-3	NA	TGCAGCGTTAACAGAGCCCCCACAGATACGCAGTATTTT	CSVNRAPTDTQYF
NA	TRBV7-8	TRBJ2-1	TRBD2	TGTGCCAGCAGCTTATACCATTGGACTAGCGGGAGTTACAATGAGCAGTTCTTC	CASSLYHWTSGSYNEQFF
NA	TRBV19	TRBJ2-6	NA	TGTGCCAGTACTAGGGGAGCCGGGGCCAACGTCCTGACTTTC	CASTRGAGANVLTF
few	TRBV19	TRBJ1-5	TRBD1	TGTGCCAGTAGCCGGGGACAGAACAATCAGCCCCAGCATTTT	CASSRGQNNQPQHF
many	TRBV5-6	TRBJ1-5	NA	TGTGCCAGCAGCTTGGGGGGGGGCTTGGATGGGCCCCAGCATTTT	CASSLGGGLDGPQHF
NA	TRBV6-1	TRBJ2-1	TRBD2	TGTGCCAGCAGGATGACACTAGCGGTGGGGGATGAGCAGTTCTTC	CASRMTLAVGDEQFF
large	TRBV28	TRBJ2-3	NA	TGTGCCAGCAGTTTACCCACAGATACGCAGTATTTT	CASSLPTDTQYF